The 13 T cell receptor beta chains listed next were all sequenced from one sample in a study of shared clonotypes between healthy human individuals. Assay: immunoSEQ multiplex PCR; the TCRdb copy retains only in-frame clones and omits some. The sample yields about 580,000 clones, 95% to 98% seen once. The naive CD8 fraction comprised CD45RO-negative cells positively selected for CCR7 and excluded terminally differentiated effector memory CD45RA+ cells. The sequenced material came from naive CD8+ T cells sorted from blood. These TCRs come from a man aged 25 to 45 in good health.

CDR3 loop: CASSPNMGSYEQYF. CDR3 DNA sequence: TGTGCCAGCAGCCCTAATATGGGGTCCTACGAGCAGTACTTC. J is TRBJ2-7 and V is TRBV14; D gene unclear. V was pared by 4 bases and J by 1 base, with 11 bases between. Germline values: CDR1 SGHDN, CDR2 FVKESK. The CDR3 consists of 14 residues.

V is TRBV7-2 and J is TRBJ2-4, with D uncertain. In germline, CDR1 is SGHTA, CDR2 FQGNSA. The CDR3 consists of 13 residues. The V and J ends lost 2 bases and 9 bases respectively, with 11 bases between them. DNA of the CDR3: TGTGCCAGCAGCTTAAACCTTCTGGGCATTCAGTACTTC. Its protein is CASSLNLLGIQYF.

CDR3 loop: CASRPAGDTQYF. The CDR3 nucleotides read TGTGCCAGCAGACCCGCGGGGGATACGCAGTATTTT. The V call is TRBV5-4, the J call TRBJ2-3; TRBD2 is a possible D gene (6 bases). The length of the CDR3 is 12 residues. The V end lost 5 bases, the J end lost 6 bases, and 10 bases lay between the germline ends. CDR1 and CDR2 from the germline V gene are SGHNT and YYREEE (reference sequence).

The chain joins TRBV9 to TRBJ1-4; 10 nucleotides match TRBD1. Germline V gene data show CDR1 as SGDLS and CDR2 as YYNGEE. The CDR3 runs 15 residues. V shed 0 bases and J 6 bases; nucleotides not matched to a gene: 2. As DNA, the CDR3 is TGTGCCAGCAGCGTAGCGGACAGGGGGGATGAAAAACTGTTTTTT. This encodes CASSVADRGDEKLFF.

This rearrangement joins TRBV10-3 to TRBJ2-1, with 11 bases that match TRBD2. There are 14 residues in the CDR3. The V and J ends lost 5 bases and 7 bases, in that order; junction bases with no gene match: 4. Germline V gene data show CDR1 as ENHRY and CDR2 as SYGVKD. The chain's CDR3 is CAISLAGGPNEQFF. In DNA, the CDR3 is TGTGCCATCAGTTTAGCGGGAGGGCCTAATGAGCAGTTCTTC.

The CDR3 is CASSNRDSANEQFF. The CDR3 region has the DNA TGTGCCAGCAGCAACAGGGACAGCGCCAATGAGCAGTTCTTC. V and J are TRBV21-1 and TRBJ2-1; TRBD1 is the table's D call, not checked against the DNA. TRBV21-1 is a pseudogene locus. CDR3 length equals 14 residues.

V and J are TRBV14 and TRBJ2-7, with TRBD1 as a possible D gene (6 bases). Trimming removed 1 base at V and 5 bases at J, with 21 bases between. The CDR3 totals 17 residues. Germline V gene sequence: CDR1 SGHDN, CDR2 FVKESK. CDR3 nucleotide sequence: TGTGCCAGCAGCCAAGGGCTCAGACGAGCAGGGGTGGACGAGCAGTACTTC. This encodes CASSQGLRRAGVDEQYF.

The V and J genes are TRBV7-9 and TRBJ2-1, with D maybe TRBD2 (5 bases). There are 15 residues in the CDR3. Germline loops: CDR1 SEHNR, CDR2 FQNEAQ (reference sequence). V lost 1 base and J 6 bases, leaving 13 bases between the germline ends. CDR3 coding DNA: TGTGCCAGCAGCTTAGTTCTGGACTCATCCAATGAGCAGTTCTTC. This translates into CASSLVLDSSNEQFF.

The V call is TRBV9, the J call TRBJ2-5; 7 nucleotides agree with TRBD2. Trimming removed 5 bases from V and 5 bases from J; junction bases left unmatched: 6. CDR1 and CDR2 (germline): SGDLS, YYNGEE. CDR3 length equals 13 residues. The CDR3 is CASSTAGWETQYF. CDR3 nucleotides: TGTGCCAGCAGTACAGCGGGATGGGAGACCCAGTACTTC. The full variable domain, its missing parts supplied by reference TRBV9 and TRBJ2-5, is DSGVTQTPKHLITATGQRVTLRCSPRSGDLSVYWYQQSLDQGLQFLIQYYNGEERAKGNILERFSAQQFPDLHSELNLSSLELGDSALYFCASSTAGWETQYFGPGTRLLVL.

The CDR3 here is CAISHVDRVGDEQYF. The DNA of the CDR3 is TGTGCCATCAGTCACGTAGACAGGGTCGGCGACGAGCAGTACTTC. This rearrangement joins TRBV10-3 to TRBJ2-7; 7 bases are shared with TRBD1. Germline CDR1 and CDR2: ENHRY and SYGVKD. CDR3 length equals 15 residues. Losses at the gene ends were 5 bases for V and 5 bases for J; bases not matched to a gene: 12.

The chain has TRBV14 and TRBJ2-1; D call uncertain. There are 12 residues in the CDR3. Trimming removed 2 bases at V and 6 bases at J, with 5 bases between. The germline V gene encodes CDR1 SGHDN and CDR2 FVKESK. The CDR3 reads CASSQSVNEQFF. The DNA of the CDR3 is TGTGCCAGCAGCCAAAGTGTCAATGAGCAGTTCTTC.

The chain couples TRBV7-2 to TRBJ2-7; 7 nucleotides agree with TRBD1. CDR1 SGHTA and CDR2 FQGNSA come from the germline V gene. CDR3 length equals 14 residues. The V gene end was trimmed by 3 bases and the J gene end by 3 bases; junction bases not matched to a gene: 5. The CDR3 protein is CASSFPGQNYEQYF. The CDR3 coding sequence is TGTGCCAGCAGCTTTCCGGGACAGAACTACGAGCAGTACTTC. Supplemented by reference TRBV7-2 and TRBJ2-7, the full variable domain reads GAGVSQSPSNKVTEKGKDVELRCDPISGHTALYWYRQSLGQGLEFLIYFQGNSAPDKSGLPSDRFSAERTGGSVSTLTIQRTQQEDSAVYLCASSFPGQNYEQYFGPGTRLTVT.

V and J are TRBV6-5 and TRBJ1-2; possibly TRBD1 for D (6 bases). The CDR3 extends over 15 amino acids. Germline lookup yields CDR1 MNHEY and CDR2 SVGAGI. Trimming took 5 bases from V and 0 from J, leaving 13 bases between them. The CDR3 DNA is TGTGCCAGCAGTCCTATACAGGGAACTAACTATGGCTACACCTTC. It is translated as CASSPIQGTNYGYTF.